The source of this T cell receptor (beta chain) is a study of blood T cell repertoires in COVID-19. For the study at large: Acute and convalescent COVID-19 specimens originated in the United States, Italy and Spain. In each case, the material was cDNA or gDNA derived from T cells, B-cell-depleted T cells, or PBMCs.

Comment on this clone: Within the sample, other DNA sequences also encode this same CDR3.

Study processing details: Estimated nucleated cell counts came from reference gene primer amplification. Sequencing was performed with immunoSEQ multiplex PCR; in TCRdb, only in-frame clones are kept and a portion is missing. V and J calls and clone size are as listed in that table; D and trimming were resolved from the DNA. The sample holds 350,000 to 450,000 clones; over 80% are singletons and the top ten take about 4.9%. The receptor was isolated from a woman between 50 and 59 years old who had recovered from COVID-19. The sequencing sample was made of PBMCs or T cells enriched from blood (not recorded which).

CDR3 DNA sequence: TGCGCCAGCAGCCCCGGACAGAACACTGAAGCTTTCTTT. Protein product: CASSPGQNTEAFF. The chain is built from TRBV5-1 and TRBJ1-1; possible D gene TRBD1, 5 bases. Germline V gene lookup returns CDR1 SGHRS and CDR2 YFSETQ. With 4 bases removed from V and 1 base from J, the gap between germline ends came to 8 bases. The CDR3 totals 13 residues.